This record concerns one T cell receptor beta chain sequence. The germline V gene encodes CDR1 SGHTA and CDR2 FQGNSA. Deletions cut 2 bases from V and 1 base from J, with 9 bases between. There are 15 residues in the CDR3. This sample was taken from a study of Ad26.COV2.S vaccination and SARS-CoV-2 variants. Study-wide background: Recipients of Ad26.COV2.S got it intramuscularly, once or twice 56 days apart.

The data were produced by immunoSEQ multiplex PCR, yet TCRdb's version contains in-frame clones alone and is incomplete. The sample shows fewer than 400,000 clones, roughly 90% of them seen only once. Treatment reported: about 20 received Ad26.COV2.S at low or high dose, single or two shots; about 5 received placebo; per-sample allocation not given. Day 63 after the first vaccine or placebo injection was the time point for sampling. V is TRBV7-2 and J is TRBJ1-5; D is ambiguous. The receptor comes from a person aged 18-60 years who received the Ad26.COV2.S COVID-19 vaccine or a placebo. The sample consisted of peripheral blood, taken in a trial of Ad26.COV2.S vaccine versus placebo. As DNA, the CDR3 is TGTGCCAGCAGCTTAATAGGCGTAAGCAATCAGCCCCAGCATTTT. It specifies CASSLIGVSNQPQHF.